This record covers a single TCR beta chain. Its antigen is unknown. The sample originates from a study of CD4+ T cells in melanoma. Clones were read by immunoSEQ multiplex PCR, and TCRdb kept only the in-frame ones, dropping some. The top ten clones hold roughly 1.4% of a sample with 110,000 to 150,000 clones, nearly 95% of them seen once. Whole-study results and caveats: Reportedly, melanoma neoantigen-specific CD4+ T cells showed varied differentiation states.

The TCR comes from a human donor with melanoma.

The chain's CDR3 is CATSRDKTYEQYF. The CDR3 nucleotides read TGTGCCACCAGCCGGGACAAAACCTACGAGCAGTACTTC. This rearrangement joins TRBV15 to TRBJ2-7; maybe TRBD1 (6 bases). This CDR3 is built from 13 residues. Trimming removed 5 bases at V and 2 bases at J, with 10 bases between. Germline lookup yields CDR1 LNHNV and CDR2 YYDKDF (reference sequence).